A selection of T cell receptor beta chains follows, all from one sample in a study of cytotoxic CD8 clonotypes in ibrutinib-treated CLL. Generated by immunoSEQ multiplex PCR, the TCRdb table keeps only in-frame clones and is missing some. The table includes roughly 6,000 clones, around 79% detected once. The sample consisted of PBMCs, taken before ibrutinib treatment. All receptors derive from a human donor with chronic lymphocytic leukemia. Both conserved end residues are part of each CDR3. Size is omitted from some rows. Given values are once, few, many or a class for expanded clones.

len: 13
j_gene: TRBJ1-4
abundance: few
v_gene: TRBV18
CDR3aa: CASSPGTNEKLFF

len: 14
j_gene: TRBJ2-5
abundance: NA
v_gene: TRBV6-6
CDR3aa: CASSYLGLQETQYF

len: 15
j_gene: TRBJ1-5
abundance: NA
v_gene: TRBV7-6
CDR3aa: CASSLVAGMNQPQHF

len: 14
j_gene: TRBJ2-7
abundance: few
v_gene: TRBV5-8
CDR3aa: CAPSPWGVGFEQYF

len: 13
j_gene: TRBJ1-3
abundance: NA
v_gene: TRBV7-2
CDR3aa: CASSLTHGNTIYF

len: 14
j_gene: TRBJ2-5
abundance: NA
v_gene: TRBV2
CDR3aa: CASREGQGQETQYF

len: 17
j_gene: TRBJ1-1
abundance: NA
v_gene: TRBV28
CDR3aa: CASSLDLPAAEGTEAFF

len: 14
j_gene: TRBJ2-2
abundance: NA
v_gene: TRBV19
CDR3aa: CASRTGQNTGELFF

len: 13
j_gene: TRBJ2-1
abundance: NA
v_gene: TRBV27
CDR3aa: CASSKQTYNEQFF

len: 15
j_gene: TRBJ1-3
abundance: NA
v_gene: TRBV4-3
CDR3aa: CASSPFMGGGNTIYF

len: 13
j_gene: TRBJ2-1
abundance: NA
v_gene: TRBV4-1
CDR3aa: CASSQDRNNEQFF

len: 14
j_gene: TRBJ2-2
abundance: NA
v_gene: TRBV5-1
CDR3aa: CASSLEGNTGELFF

len: 13
j_gene: TRBJ1-4
abundance: NA
v_gene: TRBV5-1
CDR3aa: CASSSFIGEKLFF

len: 13
j_gene: TRBJ1-5
abundance: once
v_gene: TRBV29-1
CDR3aa: CSVGEGQNQPQHF

len: 13
j_gene: TRBJ1-2
abundance: once
v_gene: TRBV5-1
CDR3aa: CASSQQGADGYTF

len: 12
j_gene: TRBJ2-7
abundance: few
v_gene: TRBV30
CDR3aa: CAFDRDGVEQYF

len: 16
j_gene: TRBJ2-4
abundance: NA
v_gene: TRBV9
CDR3aa: CASSFRAREPENIQYF

len: 14
j_gene: TRBJ1-4
abundance: NA
v_gene: TRBV7-8
CDR3aa: CASSWTATNEKLFF

len: 15
j_gene: TRBJ1-2
abundance: NA
v_gene: TRBV7-2
CDR3aa: CASSLSTQGLHGYTF

len: 16
j_gene: TRBJ2-2
abundance: once
v_gene: TRBV4-3
CDR3aa: CASSPRTSTNTGELFF

len: 14
j_gene: TRBJ2-1
abundance: NA
v_gene: TRBV6-5
CDR3aa: CAAGKTEGYNEQFF

len: 14
j_gene: TRBJ1-2
abundance: NA
v_gene: TRBV4-3
CDR3aa: CASSRDPGLEGYTF

len: 16
j_gene: TRBJ2-7
abundance: NA
v_gene: TRBV6-5
CDR3aa: CASSYSAGDPYYEQYF

len: 17
j_gene: TRBJ1-4
abundance: NA
v_gene: TRBV5-1
CDR3aa: CASSLAMPGGRNEKLFF

len: 15
j_gene: TRBJ2-7
abundance: NA
v_gene: TRBV19
CDR3aa: CATTLNGVVRDEQYF

len: 15
j_gene: TRBJ2-6
abundance: NA
v_gene: TRBV6-5
CDR3aa: CASSNRVSGANVLTF

len: 14
j_gene: TRBJ1-3
abundance: NA
v_gene: TRBV5-6
CDR3aa: CASSLGSTGNTIYF

len: 14
j_gene: TRBJ2-1
abundance: NA
v_gene: TRBV9
CDR3aa: CASSFRSAEHEQFF

len: 13
j_gene: TRBJ2-7
abundance: NA
v_gene: TRBV6-7
CDR3aa: CASSYSRGYEQYF

len: 15
j_gene: TRBJ2-3
abundance: NA
v_gene: TRBV5-4
CDR3aa: CASSSGLTNTDTQYF

len: 14
j_gene: TRBJ2-7
abundance: NA
v_gene: TRBV7-9
CDR3aa: CASSRAGTSDEQYF

len: 15
j_gene: TRBJ2-3
abundance: few
v_gene: TRBV6-4
CDR3aa: CASSDGTSGTDTQYF

len: 15
j_gene: TRBJ2-3
abundance: NA
v_gene: TRBV7-3
CDR3aa: CASSLNPSGTDTQYF

len: 15
j_gene: TRBJ2-1
abundance: NA
v_gene: TRBV7-2
CDR3aa: CASSPDLAGASEQFF

len: 13
j_gene: TRBJ2-7
abundance: NA
v_gene: TRBV5-4
CDR3aa: CASSLTGPYEQYF

len: 17
j_gene: TRBJ2-7
abundance: NA
v_gene: TRBV7-6
CDR3aa: CASSLGRDRGLSYEQYF

len: 17
j_gene: TRBJ2-1
abundance: NA
v_gene: TRBV5-4
CDR3aa: CASSHKGAVSSYNEQFF

len: 16
j_gene: TRBJ1-1
abundance: once
v_gene: TRBV5-6
CDR3aa: CASSLREVSMNTEAFF

len: 15
j_gene: TRBJ2-1
abundance: NA
v_gene: TRBV7-7
CDR3aa: CASSLGSGRGNEQFF

len: 16
j_gene: TRBJ1-2
abundance: NA
v_gene: TRBV4-3
CDR3aa: CASSQDPGGRRNGYTF

len: 13
j_gene: TRBJ1-6
abundance: NA
v_gene: TRBV11-3
CDR3aa: CASSLVVDSPLHF

len: 14
j_gene: TRBJ1-2
abundance: NA
v_gene: TRBV4-3
CDR3aa: CASSQGRQNYGYTF

len: 13
j_gene: TRBJ2-3
abundance: once
v_gene: TRBV6-5
CDR3aa: CASSPGGTDTQYF

len: 16
j_gene: TRBJ2-1
abundance: NA
v_gene: TRBV7-2
CDR3aa: CASSELTSGAVNEQFF

len: 15
j_gene: TRBJ2-5
abundance: once
v_gene: TRBV28
CDR3aa: CASTSRLAGGETQYF

len: 14
j_gene: TRBJ2-7
abundance: NA
v_gene: TRBV5-6
CDR3aa: CASSTGQGVHEQYF

len: 16
j_gene: TRBJ1-4
abundance: NA
v_gene: TRBV19
CDR3aa: CASSPPGRLANEKLFF

len: 15
j_gene: TRBJ2-3
abundance: NA
v_gene: TRBV11-2
CDR3aa: CASSSLAGGRDTQYF

len: 13
j_gene: TRBJ2-1
abundance: NA
v_gene: TRBV6-5
CDR3aa: CASSRLGDNEQFF

len: 19
j_gene: TRBJ1-4
abundance: NA
v_gene: TRBV2
CDR3aa: CASSEGRKAGVHTNEKLFF

len: 13
j_gene: TRBJ1-1
abundance: once
v_gene: TRBV10-2
CDR3aa: CASGGQVNTEAFF